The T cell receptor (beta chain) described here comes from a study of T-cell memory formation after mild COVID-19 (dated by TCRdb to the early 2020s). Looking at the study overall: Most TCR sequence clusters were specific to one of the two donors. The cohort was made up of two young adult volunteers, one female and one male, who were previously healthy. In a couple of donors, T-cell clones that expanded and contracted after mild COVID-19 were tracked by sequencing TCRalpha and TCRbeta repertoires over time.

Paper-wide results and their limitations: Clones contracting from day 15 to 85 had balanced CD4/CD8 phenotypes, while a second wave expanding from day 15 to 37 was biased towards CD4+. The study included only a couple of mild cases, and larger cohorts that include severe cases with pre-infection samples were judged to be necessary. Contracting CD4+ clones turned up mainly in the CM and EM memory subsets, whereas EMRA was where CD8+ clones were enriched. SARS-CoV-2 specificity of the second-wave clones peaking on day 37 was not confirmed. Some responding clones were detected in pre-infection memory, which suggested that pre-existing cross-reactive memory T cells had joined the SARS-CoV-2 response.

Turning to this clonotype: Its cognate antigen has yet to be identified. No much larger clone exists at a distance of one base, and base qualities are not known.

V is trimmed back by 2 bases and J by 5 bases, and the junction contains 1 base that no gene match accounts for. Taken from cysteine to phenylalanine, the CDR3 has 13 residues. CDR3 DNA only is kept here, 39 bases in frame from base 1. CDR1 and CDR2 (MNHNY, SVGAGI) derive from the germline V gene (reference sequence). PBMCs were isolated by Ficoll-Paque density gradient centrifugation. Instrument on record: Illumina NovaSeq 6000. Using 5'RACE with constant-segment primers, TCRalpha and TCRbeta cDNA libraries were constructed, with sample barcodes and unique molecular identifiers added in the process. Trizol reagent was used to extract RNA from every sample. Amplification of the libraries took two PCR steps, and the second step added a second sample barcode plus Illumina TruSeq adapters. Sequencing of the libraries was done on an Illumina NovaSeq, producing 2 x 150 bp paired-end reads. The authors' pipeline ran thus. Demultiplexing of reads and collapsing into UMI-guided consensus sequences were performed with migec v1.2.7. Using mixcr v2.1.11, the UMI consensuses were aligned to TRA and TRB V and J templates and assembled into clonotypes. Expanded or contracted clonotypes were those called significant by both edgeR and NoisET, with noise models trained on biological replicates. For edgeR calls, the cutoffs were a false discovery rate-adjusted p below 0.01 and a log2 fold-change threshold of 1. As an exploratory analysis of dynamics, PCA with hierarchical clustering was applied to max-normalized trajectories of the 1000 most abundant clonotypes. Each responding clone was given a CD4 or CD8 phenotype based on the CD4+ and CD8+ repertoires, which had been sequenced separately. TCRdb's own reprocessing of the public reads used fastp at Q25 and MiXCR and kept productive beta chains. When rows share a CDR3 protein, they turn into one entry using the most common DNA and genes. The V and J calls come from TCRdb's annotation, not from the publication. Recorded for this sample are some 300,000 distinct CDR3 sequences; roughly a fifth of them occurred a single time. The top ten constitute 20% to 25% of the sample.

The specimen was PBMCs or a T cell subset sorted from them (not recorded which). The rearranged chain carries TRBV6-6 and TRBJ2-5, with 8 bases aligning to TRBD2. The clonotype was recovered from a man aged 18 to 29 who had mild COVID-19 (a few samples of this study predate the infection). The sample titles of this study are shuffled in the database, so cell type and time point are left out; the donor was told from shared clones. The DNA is TGTGCCAGCAGTTACGCTAGCGGGGAGACCCAGTACTTC. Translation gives CASSYASGETQYF.